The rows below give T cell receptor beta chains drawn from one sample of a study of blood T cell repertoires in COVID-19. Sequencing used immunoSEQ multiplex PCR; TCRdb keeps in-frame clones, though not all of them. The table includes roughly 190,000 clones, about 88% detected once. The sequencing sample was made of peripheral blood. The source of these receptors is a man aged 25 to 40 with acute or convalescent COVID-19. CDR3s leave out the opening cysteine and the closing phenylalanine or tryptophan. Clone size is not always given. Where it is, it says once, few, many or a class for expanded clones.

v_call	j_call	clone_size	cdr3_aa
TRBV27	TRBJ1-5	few	ASSSRQVPNQPQH
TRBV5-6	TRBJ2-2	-	ASTESRSRVNGELF
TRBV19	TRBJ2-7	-	ASSIAPEEQY
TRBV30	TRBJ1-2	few	AWTPLGQGGYGYT
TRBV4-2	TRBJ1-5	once	ASSQEYRTGYSNQPQH
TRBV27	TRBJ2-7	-	ASSPRTAHEQY
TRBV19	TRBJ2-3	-	ASSRDRVSTDTQY
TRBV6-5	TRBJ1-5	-	ASTDRSSNQPQH
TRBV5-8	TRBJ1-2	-	ASSTYSGTPYGYT
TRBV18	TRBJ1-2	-	ASSPPTGYGYT
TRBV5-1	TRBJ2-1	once	ASSFLSGSKSNEQF
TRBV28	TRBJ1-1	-	ASSLTGGGEAF
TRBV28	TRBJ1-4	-	ASSLRRTGHEKLF
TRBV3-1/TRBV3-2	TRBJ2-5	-	ASSQWDKETQY
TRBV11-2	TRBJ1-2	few	ASSSGSLSSGQGVYGYT
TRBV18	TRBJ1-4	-	ASSPLMAVGEKLF
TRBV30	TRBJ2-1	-	AWSWVQGEQF
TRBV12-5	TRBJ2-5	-	ASGLSGGETQY
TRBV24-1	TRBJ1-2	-	ATSDLGANYGYT